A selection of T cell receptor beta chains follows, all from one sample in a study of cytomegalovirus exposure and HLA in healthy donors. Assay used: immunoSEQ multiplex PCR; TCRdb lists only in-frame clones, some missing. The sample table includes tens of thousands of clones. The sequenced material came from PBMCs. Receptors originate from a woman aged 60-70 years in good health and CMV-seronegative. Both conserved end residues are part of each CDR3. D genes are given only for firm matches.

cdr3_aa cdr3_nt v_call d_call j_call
CASSRLGQIYEQYF TGCGCCAGCAGCCGCTTGGGACAGATCTACGAGCAGTACTTC TRBV5-1 TRBD1 TRBJ2-7
CASGQGQGSGNTIYF TGTGCCAGCGGGCAGGGACAGGGGTCTGGAAACACCATATATTTT TRBV6-6 TRBD1 TRBJ1-3
CASNVAPHYYEQYF TGTGCCAGCAACGTGGCCCCGCACTACTACGAGCAGTACTTC TRBV6-1 - TRBJ2-7
CASSVGRRTGGFSEQFF TGTGCCAGCAGCGTAGGACGGAGGACAGGGGGCTTTAGTGAGCAGTTCTTC TRBV11-2 TRBD1 TRBJ2-1
CASSVEGGRFEVGDEQFF TGTGCCAGCAGCGTAGAGGGCGGGAGGTTCGAGGTGGGGGATGAGCAGTTCTTC TRBV9 TRBD2 TRBJ2-1
CASTDLTGLNEQFF TGTGCCAGCACCGACTTGACAGGGCTTAATGAGCAGTTCTTC TRBV7-9 TRBD1 TRBJ2-1
CASSGPGGARSNQPQHF TGTGCCAGCAGTGGGCCAGGAGGGGCCCGTAGCAATCAGCCCCAGCATTTT TRBV2 - TRBJ1-5
CASRAGTGYEQYF TGTGCCAGCAGGGCCGGGACAGGTTACGAGCAGTACTTC TRBV6-1 TRBD1 TRBJ2-7
CASSLLRTDNEQFF TGTGCCAGCAGTTTACTAAGAACCGACAATGAGCAGTTCTTC TRBV27 - TRBJ2-1
CASSINRAADTQYF TGTGCCAGTAGTATAAACAGGGCGGCAGATACGCAGTATTTT TRBV19 - TRBJ2-3
CASSLAGGFGGYTF TGTGCCAGCAGCTTAGCGGGGGGGTTCGGTGGCTACACCTTC TRBV7-8 - TRBJ1-2
CASSGLQGRDYGYTF TGTGCCAGCAGTGGGCTACAGGGCCGAGACTATGGCTACACCTTC TRBV2 - TRBJ1-2
CASSLREVNTEAFF TGTGCCAGCAGCTTACGCGAGGTGAACACTGAAGCTTTCTTT TRBV11-1 - TRBJ1-1
CASSTPAGGGGEQFF TGTGCCAGCAGCACCCCAGCGGGAGGAGGGGGTGAGCAGTTCTTC TRBV5-4 TRBD2 TRBJ2-1
CASSTAYEQYF TGCGCCAGCAGCACGGCCTACGAGCAGTACTTC TRBV5-1 - TRBJ2-7
CASSGLAGVRDTQYF TGTGCCAGCAGTGGACTAGCGGGAGTTAGAGATACGCAGTATTTT TRBV2 TRBD2 TRBJ2-3
CASSSRTSGLQFYNEQFF TGCGCCAGCAGCTCCAGGACTAGCGGGTTACAATTCTACAATGAGCAGTTCTTC TRBV5-1 TRBD2 TRBJ2-1
CASTMPGRGNEKLFF TGTGCCAGCACCATGCCAGGTCGGGGGAATGAAAAACTGTTTTTT TRBV6-1 - TRBJ1-4
CASSSAGAPEQYF TGTGCCAGCAGCTCAGCGGGAGCCCCCGAGCAGTACTTC TRBV7-3 TRBD2 TRBJ2-7
CAWSPDFSSSYNEQFF TGTGCCTGGAGTCCCGACTTCTCCAGCTCCTACAATGAGCAGTTCTTC TRBV30 - TRBJ2-1
CASTTGLAGIETQYF TGTGCCAGCACGACCGGACTAGCGGGAATTGAGACCCAGTACTTC TRBV6-5 TRBD2 TRBJ2-5
CASKVGAGPFYGYTF TGTGCCAGCAAAGTTGGCGCAGGGCCTTTCTATGGCTACACCTTC TRBV2 - TRBJ1-2
CASSERSFRGTGELFF TGCGCCAGCAGTGAGCGATCCTTCCGCGGCACCGGGGAGCTGTTTTTT TRBV10-2 - TRBJ2-2
CASSFQTSLYEQYF TGTGCCAGCAGCTTTCAGACTAGTCTCTACGAGCAGTACTTC TRBV7-9 - TRBJ2-7
CASSSSGTGGYEQYF TGTGCCAGCAGTTCATCCGGGACAGGGGGGTACGAGCAGTACTTC TRBV28 TRBD1 TRBJ2-7
CASSPAGQSLSGNTIYF TGTGCCAGCAGCCCCGCGGGACAGTCGCTCTCTGGAAACACCATATATTTT TRBV11-3 TRBD1 TRBJ1-3
CASSPTGVYGYTF TGTGCCAGCAGCCCTACAGGGGTCTATGGCTACACCTTC TRBV27 TRBD1 TRBJ1-2
CASSWRGPETQYF TGTGCCAGCAGCTGGCGGGGGCCAGAGACCCAGTACTTC TRBV6-5 - TRBJ2-5